What follows are 22 T cell receptor beta chains derived from one specimen sequenced in a study of PD-L1 blockade in urothelial cancer. Clones were read by immunoSEQ multiplex PCR, and TCRdb kept only the in-frame ones, dropping some. The table has under 95,000 clones, 80% to 85% seen once. Time point: pretreatment peripheral blood. The sequencing here drew on PBMCs, taken around atezolizumab (anti-PD-L1) treatment. The origin of the receptors is a woman between 70 and 85 years old with urothelial cancer.

The chain couples TRBV29-1 to TRBJ1-2; D is uncertain. CDR1 SQVTM and CDR2 ANQGSEA come from the germline V gene. Between the trimmed V and J ends, which lost 0 bases and 1 base, there was a span of 6 bases. This CDR3 is built from 13 residues. CDR3 bases: TGCAGCGTTGAAGAGGGCATTAACTATGGCTACACCTTC. Residues: CSVEEGINYGYTF.

The chain joins TRBV7-9 to TRBJ1-2, with a possible D match to TRBD1 (6 bases). The V end was cut by 4 bases, the J end by 8 bases, with 23 bases between. The CDR3 loop spans 16 amino acids. The V gene's germline CDR1 is SEHNR and CDR2 FQNEAQ (reference sequence). CDR3 in DNA: TGTGCCAGCAGCTCGGCTGACAGGATCAGTCTACGCGGCTACACCTTC. It encodes CASSSADRISLRGYTF. The full variable domain, rest sourced from reference TRBV7-9 and TRBJ1-2, is DTGVSQNPRHKITKRGQNVTFRCDPISEHNRLYWYRQTLGQGPEFLTYFQNEAQLEKSRLLSDRFSAERPKGSFSTLEIQRTEQGDSAMYLCASSSADRISLRGYTFGSGTRLTVV.

The CDR3 loop reads CASSLATGVGSEAFF. CDR3 DNA: TGTGCCAGCAGCTTAGCAACAGGGGTTGGTTCTGAAGCTTTCTTT. This rearrangement joins TRBV7-9 to TRBJ1-1; 7 nucleotides line up with TRBD1. CDR3 length: 15 amino acids. Germline V gives CDR1 SEHNR, CDR2 FQNEAQ (reference sequence). The J segment lost 6 bases and the V segment lost 0 bases, leaving 7 bases of the junction unmatched.

V and J are TRBV6-5 and TRBJ1-1, with 8 bases aligning to TRBD1. The ends lost 6 bases at V and 1 base at J; junction bases unmatched: 10. In germline, CDR1 is MNHEY, CDR2 SVGAGI. CDR3 size: 16 residues. The CDR3 DNA follows: TGTGCCAGCAGATACACTAGACAGGGGTGGAACACTGAAGCTTTCTTT. It is translated as CASRYTRQGWNTEAFF.

The rearrangement uses TRBV5-6 and TRBJ2-2; 7 bases line up with TRBD2. CDR3 length: 16 amino acids. V gave up 4 bases and J gave up 2 bases; unmatched junction bases: 8. Germline CDR1 and CDR2: SGHDT and YYEEEE. CDR3 sequence (DNA): TGTGCCAGCAGCCGCCGGGGGGTTTTAAACACCGGGGAGCTGTTTTTT. Amino acid sequence: CASSRRGVLNTGELFF.

The V gene is TRBV5-6, the J gene TRBJ2-7; D may be TRBD2 (5 bases). V lost 4 bases and J 5 bases, leaving 13 bases between the germline ends. Germline V gives CDR1 SGHDT, CDR2 YYEEEE. The CDR3 spans 13 residues. CDR3 residues: CASSPPGIDEQYF. CDR3 bases: TGTGCCAGCAGCCCCCCGGGGATAGACGAGCAGTACTTC.

The chain combines TRBV5-1 with TRBJ1-2; possibly TRBD1 for D (6 bases). Looked up from germline, CDR1 is SGHRS and CDR2 is YFSETQ. Trimming stripped 0 bases from V and 8 bases from J, with 11 bases between. The CDR3 covers 13 residues. CDR3 DNA: TGCGCCAGCAGCTTGGATCTGACAGGCGGCTACACCTTC. As protein: CASSLDLTGGYTF.

This chain connects TRBV11-2 to TRBJ2-1, with 11 bases identical to TRBD2. V was clipped by 5 bases and J by 9 bases; unmatched bases: 18. The germline V gene has CDR1 SGHAT and CDR2 FQNNGV. The CDR3 runs to 18 residues. The CDR3 reads CASSLRQSVAGGLGEQFF. CDR3 in DNA: TGTGCCAGCAGCCTCCGACAGTCCGTAGCGGGGGGGCTAGGTGAGCAGTTCTTC.

The chain has TRBV30 and TRBJ1-4; D not certain. Between the trimmed V and J ends, which lost 0 bases and 2 bases, there was a span of 10 bases. Germline V CDR1 and CDR2: GTSNPN, SVGIG (reference sequence). This CDR3 region has 15 residues. CDR3 DNA: TGTGCCTGGAGTGTACTCCGGGAGACTAATGAAAAACTGTTTTTT. Translated: CAWSVLRETNEKLFF.

The rearrangement links TRBV7-2 to TRBJ2-3; the match to TRBD2 covers 8 bases. Trimming removed 1 base from V and 2 bases from J; junction bases left unmatched: 8. This CDR3 is built from 17 residues. Germline-derived CDR1 and CDR2 are SGHTA and FQGNSA. The CDR3 DNA follows: TGTGCCAGCAGCTTAGTGGTACTAGCGGCTACCACAGATACGCAGTATTTT. It codes for CASSLVVLAATTDTQYF.

V gene TRBV19 combines with J gene TRBJ2-7; 9 bases are shared with TRBD1. The CDR3 runs 14 residues. V was clipped by 6 bases and J by 6 bases; unmatched bases: 9. Germline V CDR1 and CDR2: LNHDA, SQIVND (reference sequence). CDR3 DNA sequence: TGTGCCAGTAGCCACCGGGACAGGGACGCCGAGCAGTACTTC. It is translated as CASSHRDRDAEQYF.

The rearrangement joins TRBV5-4 to TRBJ2-2, with 8 bases that match TRBD2. The CDR3 consists of 15 residues. In germline, CDR1 is SGHNT, CDR2 YYREEE (reference sequence). J was trimmed by 5 bases and V by 1 base; bases with no gene match: 4. The CDR3 spells CASSLRGGETGELFF. DNA of the CDR3: TGTGCCAGCAGCTTGCGGGGGGGCGAAACCGGGGAGCTGTTTTTT.

CDR3 sequence reads: CASSPAGHRRAEAFF. The CDR3 DNA sequence: TGTGCCAGCAGCCCGGCGGGCCACCGGAGAGCTGAAGCTTTCTTT. This chain joins TRBV5-4 and TRBJ1-1; the D is unclear. V dropped 4 bases and J dropped 6 bases, with 19 bases sitting between them. The CDR3 is 15 residues long. Germline CDR1 reads SGHNT; CDR2 reads YYREEE (reference sequence).

This CDR3 is CASSLDPRDGYTF. CDR3 DNA: TGTGCCAGCAGCTTAGACCCGCGGGATGGCTACACCTTC. The V call is TRBV11-3, the J call TRBJ1-2, with D uncertain. The germline CDR1 and CDR2 sequences are SGHNT and YENEEA. The CDR3 sequence is 13 residues long. V lost 0 bases and J lost 6, with 8 bases in between.

The genes are TRBV6-1 and TRBJ1-1, with D perhaps matching TRBD1 (6 bases). V shed 6 bases and J shed 1 base, with 9 bases lying between them. From germline, CDR1 is MNHNS and CDR2 SASEGT. The CDR3 consists of 13 residues. The CDR3 DNA is TGTGCCAGCAGCCCACAGGGGAACACTGAAGCTTTCTTT. Its translation is CASSPQGNTEAFF.

The J gene is TRBJ2-3, the V gene TRBV28; D is perhaps TRBD2 (5 bases). The germline CDR1 and CDR2 sequences are MDHEN and SYDVKM. The CDR3 contains 13 residues. Trimming left V 7 bases short and J 1 base short, with 9 bases between. The DNA for the CDR3 is TGTGCCAGCACATACGGGGGCACAGATACGCAGTATTTT. It yields the protein CASTYGGTDTQYF.

This sequence joins TRBV27 and TRBJ2-7; TRBD2 might be the D (6 bases). V shed 4 bases and J shed 0 bases, with 13 bases lying between them. The CDR3 has 15 residues. CDR1 is MNHEY and CDR2 is SMNVEV in the germline V gene (reference sequence). In DNA, the CDR3 is TGTGCCAGCAGTTCGCGGGGTAGAGCCTCCTACGAGCAGTACTTC. It is translated as CASSSRGRASYEQYF.

The CDR3 bases are TGTGCCAGCAGGCTCCGGGACTTAACGACAGATACGCAGTATTTT. Residues: CASRLRDLTTDTQYF. The J gene is TRBJ2-3, the V gene TRBV2; tentative D call: TRBD2 (6 bases). Germline CDR1 SNHLY, CDR2 FYNNEI. With 6 bases removed from V and 3 bases from J, the gap between germline ends came to 16 bases. This CDR3 has 15 residues.

The gene calls are TRBV5-1 and TRBJ1-2; possible D gene TRBD1, 6 bases. Trimming left V 2 bases short and J 6 bases short, with 8 bases between. The V gene's germline CDR1 is SGHRS and CDR2 YFSETQ. The CDR3 runs to 12 residues. CDR3 in amino acids: CASSLSGDGYTF. CDR3 in DNA: TGCGCCAGCAGCTTATCAGGGGATGGCTACACCTTC.

This clone was picked up one time. V and J are TRBV20-1 and TRBJ2-7; D not certain. V was trimmed by 6 bases and J by 4 bases, leaving 4 bases between them. Germline values: CDR1 DFQATT, CDR2 SNEGSKA (reference sequence). The CDR3 is 9 amino acids. CDR3 region: CSATYEQYF. The CDR3 DNA reads as TGCAGTGCGACATACGAGCAGTACTTC.

The rearrangement joins TRBV21-1 to TRBJ1-5; the D segment call TRBD1 is taken from the table without a DNA check. TRBV21-1 is a listed pseudogene. This CDR3 region has 17 residues. CDR3 loop: CASSKCRGSEANQPQHF. The CDR3 bases are TGTGCCAGCAGCAAATGCAGGGGTAGTGAGGCCAATCAGCCCCAGCATTTT.

The chain is built from TRBV10-1 and TRBJ2-2, with 9 bases aligning to TRBD1. This CDR3 is 15 amino acids long. The germline CDR1 and CDR2 sequences are WNHNN and SYGVQD (reference sequence). Trimming removed 8 bases from V and 1 base from J; junction bases left unmatched: 5. CDR3 protein: CASGWGQGNTGELFF. The CDR3 DNA follows: TGCGCCAGCGGATGGGGACAGGGGAACACCGGGGAGCTGTTTTTT.